Given below is one TCR beta chain in context. Recovered participants had two consecutive negative NP/OP PCR tests, healthcare professional clearance, or symptom resolution. Per the original methods: Nucleated cell counts were estimated from reference gene primer amplification. The method was immunoSEQ multiplex PCR; TCRdb's version includes in-frame clones alone and lacks a portion of them. That table is the source of V, J and clone size, and D and trimming were worked out from the DNA. Here the sample spans a few hundred thousand clones, around nine tenths being singletons. This sample is drawn from a study of blood T cell repertoires in COVID-19. Study-level information: PBMCs, B-cell-depleted T cells, or T cells provided the cDNA or gDNA that made up the material.

CDR3 size: 14 residues. The V and J ends lost 6 bases and 2 bases respectively, with 13 bases between them. The V gene's germline CDR1 is LNHDA and CDR2 SQIVND (reference sequence). V usage is TRBV19 and J usage is TRBJ1-1, with D possibly TRBD1 on 5 matching bases. The sample consisted of PBMCs or T cells enriched from blood (not recorded which). This sequence originates from a woman aged 25 to 39 who had recovered from COVID-19. CDR3 nucleotides: TGTGCCAGTAGGAGCGACAGCTATAACACTGAAGCTTTCTTT. Its protein is CASRSDSYNTEAFF.